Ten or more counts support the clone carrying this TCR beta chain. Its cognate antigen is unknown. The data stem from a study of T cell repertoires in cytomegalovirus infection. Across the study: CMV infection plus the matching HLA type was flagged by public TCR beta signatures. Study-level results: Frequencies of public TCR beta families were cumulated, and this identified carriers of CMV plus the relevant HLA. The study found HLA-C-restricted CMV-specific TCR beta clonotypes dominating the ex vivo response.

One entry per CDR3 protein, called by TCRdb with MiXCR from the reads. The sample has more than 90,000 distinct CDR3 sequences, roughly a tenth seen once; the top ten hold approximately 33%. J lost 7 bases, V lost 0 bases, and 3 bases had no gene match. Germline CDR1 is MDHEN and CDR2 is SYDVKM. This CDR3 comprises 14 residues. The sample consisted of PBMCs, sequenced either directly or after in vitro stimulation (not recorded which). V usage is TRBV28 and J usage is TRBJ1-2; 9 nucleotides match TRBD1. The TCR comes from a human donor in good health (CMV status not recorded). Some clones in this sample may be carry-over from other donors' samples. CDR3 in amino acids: CASSLWGQGGGYTF. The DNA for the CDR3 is TGTGCCAGCAGTTTATGGGGACAGGGAGGTGGCTACACCTTC.